This paragraph reports one TCR beta chain. Its antigen is not known. Cultured cells yielded isolated CD4+ T cells after nine to ten days. Subjects were given two BNT162b2 or mRNA-1273 vaccine doses. These data originate in a study of vaccination effects on CD4 cells after COVID-19. Study-wide context: Supplemented with around 9.6 IU/ml IL-2 and approximately 10 ug/ml peptides, 2 million to 2.5 million PBMC per well were kept in culture.

Repertoires were generated with immunoSEQ multiplex PCR, while TCRdb's copy carries only in-frame clones and drops some. The table records tens of thousands of clones, 74% of them present only once. The CDR3 has 11 amino acids. General study findings and limits: Infection-derived and vaccine-derived clones contracted markedly late after vaccination. Relatively few convalescent patients took part in the study, which had no early post-infection timepoints.

The sequences come from CD4+ T cells from PBMCs cultured without peptide, collected after COVID-19 vaccination. This clonotype was sampled from a human donor who received a COVID-19 vaccine. This rearrangement joins TRBV21-1 to TRBJ2-7. TRBV21-1 is described as a pseudogene. CDR3 coding DNA: TGTGCCAGCAGCAACTCCTACGAGCAGTACTTC. It specifies CASSNSYEQYF.